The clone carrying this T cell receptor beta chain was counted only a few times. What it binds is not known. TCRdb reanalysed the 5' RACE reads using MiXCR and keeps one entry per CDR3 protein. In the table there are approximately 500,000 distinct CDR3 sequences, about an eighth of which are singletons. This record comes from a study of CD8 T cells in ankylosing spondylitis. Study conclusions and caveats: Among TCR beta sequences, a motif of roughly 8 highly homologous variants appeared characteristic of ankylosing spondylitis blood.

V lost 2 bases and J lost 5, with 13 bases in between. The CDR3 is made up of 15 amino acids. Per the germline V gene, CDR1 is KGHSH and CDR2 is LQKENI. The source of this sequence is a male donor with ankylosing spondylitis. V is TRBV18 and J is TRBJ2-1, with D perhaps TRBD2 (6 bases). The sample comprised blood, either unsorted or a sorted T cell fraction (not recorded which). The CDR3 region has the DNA TGTGCCAGCTCACCAATCGAGGGAGGCAACAATGAGCAGTTCTTC. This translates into CASSPIEGGNNEQFF.